Each of the 20 T cell receptor beta chains below was sequenced from the same sample in a study of OX40 agonist ivuxolimab in advanced cancers. The method behind the library was the immunoSEQ multiplex PCR assay. The table comes from immuneACCESS by way of TCRdb, which keeps in-frame sequences with V and J called. Part of the clones is missing from these tables; in studies checked, under half for an unresolved V gene and the rest for unknown reasons. For this sample the table gives 72,000 or so clones, of which about 90% were detected only once. Together, the top ten hold approximately 0.86% of the sample. Material: CD4+ or CD8+ T cells sorted from blood, obtained in a trial of the OX40 agonist ivuxolimab. Receptors originate from an adult with an advanced solid tumor such as melanoma, head and neck, liver or kidney cancer.

The chain is built from TRBV28 and TRBJ1-2; maybe TRBD1 (5 bases). With 10 bases removed from V and 2 bases from J, the gap between germline ends came to 20 bases. CDR3 length: 15 amino acids. Germline V lookup: CDR1 MDHEN, CDR2 SYDVKM. The CDR3 region has the DNA TGTGCCACCGCCCTTTTCCCCAGGGCCAACTATGGCTACACCTTC. This gives the protein CATALFPRANYGYTF.

The J gene is TRBJ1-6, the V gene TRBV6-5; TRBD1 is a possible D gene (5 bases). The CDR3 loop spans 15 amino acids. The germline CDR1 and CDR2 sequences are MNHEY and SVGAGI. The V gene lost 0 bases and the J gene lost 10 bases, with 13 bases spanning the gap. The CDR3 region has the DNA TGTGCCAGCAGTTACTCGGCCAGGGTGAGGTCACCCCTCCACTTT. It codes for CASSYSARVRSPLHF.

This sequence joins TRBV7-2 and TRBJ1-1; D is unresolved. CDR3 length equals 15 residues. Germline V gene lookup returns CDR1 SGHTA and CDR2 FQGNSA. Trimming removed 4 bases at V and 5 bases at J, with 17 bases between. Here the CDR3 reads CASSYYRHPRTEAFF. The DNA for the CDR3 is TGTGCCAGCAGCTATTACCGACACCCTCGGACTGAAGCTTTCTTT.

This clone has just one count. The rearrangement links TRBV27 to TRBJ2-3; 10 bases line up with TRBD2. Germline lookup yields CDR1 MNHEY and CDR2 SMNVEV (reference sequence). The V segment lost 6 bases and the J segment 1 base; nucleotides outside the gene matches: 13. The CDR3 extends over 18 amino acids. The DNA of the CDR3 is TGTGCCAGCAGATTAGGTCAGCGGGGGGGCCTCGGCACAGATACGCAGTATTTT. It yields the protein CASRLGQRGGLGTDTQYF.

The rearrangement uses TRBV11-2 and TRBJ1-2; D may be TRBD1 (6 bases). V lost 3 bases and J lost 2, with 7 bases in between. The CDR3 has 13 amino acids. The germline CDR1 and CDR2 sequences are SGHAT and FQNNGV. CDR3 sequence reads: CASSFGQNYGYTF. The CDR3 region has the DNA TGTGCCAGCAGCTTCGGACAGAACTATGGCTACACCTTC.

This clone has a handful of counts. The chain carries TRBV6-5 and TRBJ1-1, with D perhaps matching TRBD1 (6 bases). This CDR3 is built from 14 residues. Germline V gene sequence: CDR1 MNHEY, CDR2 SVGAGI. V was cut by 6 bases and J by 1 base, with 12 bases left in between. Here the CDR3 reads CASRATGPNTEAFF. CDR3 sequence (DNA): TGTGCCAGCAGGGCGACAGGCCCGAACACTGAAGCTTTCTTT.

The rearrangement joins TRBV30 to TRBJ1-3, with D unclear. This CDR3 is built from 15 residues. The germline V gene has CDR1 GTSNPN and CDR2 SVGIG (reference sequence). V shed 0 bases and J shed 2 bases, with 11 bases lying between them. The CDR3 here is CAWSVLGSTGNTIYF. DNA of the CDR3: TGTGCCTGGAGTGTACTCGGGTCCACTGGAAACACCATATATTTT.

The chain is built from TRBV4-1 and TRBJ1-4; D may be TRBD1 (5 bases). The CDR3 spans 14 residues. With 4 bases removed from V and 0 bases from J, the gap between germline ends came to 6 bases. CDR1 is MGHRA, CDR2 YSYEKL, per germline. This chain's CDR3 is CASSPTATNEKLFF. In DNA form, the CDR3 reads TGCGCCAGCAGCCCGACAGCAACTAATGAAAAACTGTTTTTT.

The rearrangement uses TRBV5-5 and TRBJ1-2; the D gene is possibly TRBD1 (6 bases). The CDR3 is 15 residues long. Trimming stripped 1 base from V and 4 bases from J, with 14 bases between. Germline values: CDR1 SGHKS, CDR2 YYEKEE (reference sequence). CDR3 bases: TGTGCCAGCAGCTTGTATGAGGGGGAAGGCTATGGCTACACCTTC. Its translation: CASSLYEGEGYGYTF. The variable domain in full, completed from reference TRBV5-5 and TRBJ1-2, reads DAGVTQSPTHLIKTRGQQVTLRCSPISGHKSVSWYQQVLGQGPQFIFQYYEKEERGRGNFPDRFSARQFPNYSSELNVNALLLGDSALYLCASSLYEGEGYGYTFGSGTRLTVV.

This chain joins TRBV30 and TRBJ2-5, with TRBD2 as a possible D gene (5 bases). The germline gives CDR1 GTSNPN, CDR2 SVGIG (reference sequence). The CDR3 is made up of 12 amino acids. The V end lost 2 bases, the J end lost 5 bases, and 9 bases lay between the germline ends. The CDR3 loop reads CAWSISAETQYF. Here the CDR3 DNA reads TGTGCCTGGAGTATTAGCGCGGAGACCCAGTACTTC. Supplemented by reference TRBV30 and TRBJ2-5, the full variable domain reads SQTIHQWPATLVQPVGSPLSLECTVEGTSNPNLYWYRQAAGRGLQLLFYSVGIGQISSEVPQNLSASRPQDRQFILSSKKLLLSDSGFYLCAWSISAETQYFGPGTRLLVL.

As regards this clone: The junction departs from germline at one end; a sequencing error may be responsible. This chain uses TRBV7-7 with TRBJ2-5; 14 bases align to TRBD2. In germline, CDR1 is SSHAT, CDR2 FNYEAQ (reference sequence). The CDR3 has 16 amino acids. The CDR3 sequence is CASSTGLAGGEETQYF. In DNA form, the CDR3 reads TGTGCTAGCAGCACAGGACTAGCGGGGGGCGAAGAGACCCAGTACTTC.

The chain is built from TRBV29-1 and TRBJ2-1; D tentatively fits TRBD1 or TRBD2 (5 bases each). There are 13 residues in the CDR3. Looked up from germline, CDR1 is SQVTM and CDR2 is ANQGSEA. Trimming took off 3 bases at V and 2 bases at J, with 8 bases between the two ends. As DNA, the CDR3 is TGCAGCGTTGACGGGGACGCCTACAATGAGCAGTTCTTC. Translation gives CSVDGDAYNEQFF.

The table lists this clone with a count of one. The chain recombines TRBV7-2 with TRBJ1-1, with 7 bases identical to TRBD1. J lost 4 bases, V lost 4 bases, and 9 bases had no gene match. Germline lookup yields CDR1 SGHTA and CDR2 FQGNSA. There are 15 residues in the CDR3. CDR3 loop: CASSYTGAGGTEAFF. The CDR3, as DNA: TGTGCCAGCAGCTACACAGGGGCCGGGGGCACTGAAGCTTTCTTT.

The table lists this clone with a count of one. Written as DNA, the CDR3 is TGTGCCAGCAGCTTGATGTGGAACACTGAAGCTTTCTTT. The encoded protein is CASSLMWNTEAFF. The chain combines TRBV7-5 with TRBJ1-1. TRBV7-5 is listed as a pseudogene. CDR3 length: 13 amino acids.

The rearrangement uses TRBV5-4 and TRBJ1-1; D possibly corresponds to TRBD1 (6 bases). V lost 4 bases, J lost 0 bases, and 16 bases lay in between. There are 16 residues in the CDR3. Germline CDR1 SGHNT, CDR2 YYREEE (reference sequence). Here the CDR3 DNA reads TGTGCCAGCAGCAGCCCGACAGGAGGAATGAACACTGAAGCTTTCTTT. This encodes CASSSPTGGMNTEAFF.

This chain uses TRBV5-4 with TRBJ2-3, with TRBD1 as a possible D gene (5 bases). CDR1 and CDR2 from the germline V gene are SGHNT and YYREEE (reference sequence). This CDR3 contains 14 residues. Deletions cut 1 base from V and 2 bases from J, with 8 bases between. Here the CDR3 reads CASSLIGDTDTQYF. In nucleotides, the CDR3 is TGTGCCAGCAGCTTGATAGGGGACACAGATACGCAGTATTTT.

The V call is TRBV19, the J call TRBJ2-2; D is ambiguous. The CDR3 consists of 13 residues. The V end lost 8 bases, the J end lost 2 bases, and 9 bases lay between the germline ends. Germline V lookup: CDR1 LNHDA, CDR2 SQIVND (reference sequence). The CDR3: CASLDENTGELFF. The CDR3 nucleotides are TGTGCCAGTCTTGATGAAAACACCGGGGAGCTGTTTTTT.

This chain links TRBV23-1 with TRBJ2-2; D is ambiguous. TRBV23-1 carries the ORF label, with uncertain function. This CDR3 is built from 13 residues. V gave up 2 bases and J gave up 3 bases, with 4 bases separating them. The CDR3, as DNA: TGCGCCAGCAGTCAACTGTACACCGGGGAGCTGTTTTTT. This translates into CASSQLYTGELFF.

The chain links TRBV28 to TRBJ2-7; tentatively, D is TRBD1 or TRBD2 (5 bases each). Trimming pared 4 bases from V and 7 bases from J, leaving 11 bases between. The germline CDR1 and CDR2 sequences are MDHEN and SYDVKM. The CDR3 contains 12 residues. CDR3 coding DNA: TGTGCCAGCAGTTCCGGGACGGCGGAGCAGTACTTC. Translated: CASSSGTAEQYF.

This sequence joins TRBV19 and TRBJ2-3, with 14 bases fitting TRBD2. The ends lost 3 bases at V and 0 bases at J; junction bases unmatched: 5. Germline assignment: CDR1 LNHDA and CDR2 SQIVND (reference sequence). The CDR3 runs 18 residues. CDR3 residues: CASSIGLAGGLSTDTQYF. The CDR3 DNA sequence: TGTGCCAGTAGTATCGGACTAGCGGGAGGTCTCAGCACAGATACGCAGTATTTT.